This T cell receptor (beta chain) was profiled in a study of regulatory T cells in long-lasting Graves disease. As concerns this clonotype: What it binds is unknown.

Sample time point: newly diagnosed GD, antithyroid drugs for less than 3 months. There was RNA extracted from PBMCs, and the TCR library was made from it. Findings of the study overall: Persistent Graves' disease cases displayed lower TCR diversity than newly diagnosed ones.

Libraries of TCR beta came from iRepertoire HTBI primers plus Arm-PCR of CDR3 regions. TCRdb analysed the multiplex PCR reads with MiXCR anew, one entry per CDR3 protein. The sample lists some 400,000 distinct CDR3 sequences; 15% were seen once. A further study also used this sample, focusing on T cells in Graves' hyperthyroidism and ophthalmopathy.

Sequenced here: peripheral blood mononuclear cells (PBMCs), sampled at new diagnosis, from a patient treated with antithyroid drugs. The sequence came from a woman in her thirties with Graves disease.

The CDR3 bases are TGTGCCAGCAGAGCCTCTACCGGGACTAGCGGGAGGGCGAATGAGCAGTTCTTC. Translating it yields CASRASTGTSGRANEQFF. This chain connects TRBV12-3 or TRBV12-4 to TRBJ2-1; 16 bases map to TRBD2. Trimming cost V 6 bases and J 7 bases; bases outside gene matches: 12. CDR3 length: 18 residues.